The text below deals with one T cell receptor beta chain. Its antigen is as yet unknown. Sequencing was performed with immunoSEQ multiplex PCR; in TCRdb, only in-frame clones are kept and a portion is missing. The sample has around 71,000 clones, about 65% seen once. Antigen-specific CD4+ T cell clonotypes were called by their expansion after viral peptide-pool culture in ViraFEST. After more than 8 days in culture, the CD4+ T cells were isolated. All vaccine recipients tested negative for nucleocapsid antibodies and had never contracted SARS-CoV-2 infection. This sample stems from a study of vaccination effects on CD4 cells after COVID-19. Study-level points and caveats: After vaccination of healthy people, only 1 of 255 vaccine-induced clones cross-reacted with common cold coronaviruses.

The sequence was obtained from a human donor who received a COVID-19 vaccine. The input for sequencing was CD4+ T cells from PBMCs cultured with HCoV-OC43 spike peptides, taken before COVID-19 vaccination. Noted subset: HCoV-OC43 spike overlapping peptide pool stimulation.

The CDR3 is CASSQGLAGSRETQYF. As DNA, the CDR3 is TGCGCCAGCAGTCAGGGACTAGCGGGGAGCCGCGAGACCCAGTACTTC. The V call is TRBV4-1, the J call TRBJ2-5, with 13 bases aligning to TRBD2. Germline CDR1 is MGHRA and CDR2 is YSYEKL. This CDR3 region has 16 residues. Losses at the gene ends were 6 bases for V and 5 bases for J; bases not matched to a gene: 9.